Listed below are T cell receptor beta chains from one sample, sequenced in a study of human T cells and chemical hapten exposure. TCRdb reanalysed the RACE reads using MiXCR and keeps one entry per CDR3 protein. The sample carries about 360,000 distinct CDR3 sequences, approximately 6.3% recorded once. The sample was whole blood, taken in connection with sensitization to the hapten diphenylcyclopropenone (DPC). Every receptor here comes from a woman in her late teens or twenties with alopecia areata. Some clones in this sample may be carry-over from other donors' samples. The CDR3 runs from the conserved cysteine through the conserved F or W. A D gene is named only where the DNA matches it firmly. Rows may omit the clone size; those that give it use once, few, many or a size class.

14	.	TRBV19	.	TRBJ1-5	TGTGCCAGTAACGGAGGGTATAGCAATCAGCCCCAGCATTTT	CASNGGYSNQPQHF
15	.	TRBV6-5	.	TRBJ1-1	TGTGCCAGCAGTTACTCGACCAGCCCTGGGCCAGAAGCTTTCTTT	CASSYSTSPGPEAFF
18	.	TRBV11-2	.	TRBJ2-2	TGTGCCAGCAGCTTAGATTTTGGTTCACTAGCGAACACCGGGGAGCTGTTTTTT	CASSLDFGSLANTGELFF
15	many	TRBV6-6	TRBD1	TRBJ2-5	TGTGCCAGCAGTTACTCGGGGACAGGGGTAGAGACCCAGTACTTC	CASSYSGTGVETQYF
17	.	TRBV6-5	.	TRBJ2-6	TGTGCCAGCAGTTACTCGCAGAGGGCGTCGGGGGCCAACGTCCTGACTTTC	CASSYSQRASGANVLTF
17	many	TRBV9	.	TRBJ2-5	TGTGCCAGCAGCGTCCTGGGTATAGTGGGGTTCCAAGAGACCCAGTACTTC	CASSVLGIVGFQETQYF
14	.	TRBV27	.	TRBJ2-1	TGTGCCAGCAGCACCCTCCAGGATGTCAATGAGCAGTTCTTC	CASSTLQDVNEQFF
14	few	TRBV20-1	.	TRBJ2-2	TGCAGTGCTAGAGTAGGCTCAAGCACCGGGGAGCTGTTTTTT	CSARVGSSTGELFF
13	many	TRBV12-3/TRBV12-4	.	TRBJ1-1	TGTGCCAGCAGGGACCAGGTGAACACTGAAGCTTTCTTT	CASRDQVNTEAFF
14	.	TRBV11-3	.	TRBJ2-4	TGTGCCAGCAGCTTGGCTGGGGTGGAAAACATTCAGTACTTC	CASSLAGVENIQYF
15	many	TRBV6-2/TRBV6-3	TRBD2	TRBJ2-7	TGTGCCAGCTGGAACCTAGCGGGGGGGACCTACGAGCAGTACTTC	CASWNLAGGTYEQYF
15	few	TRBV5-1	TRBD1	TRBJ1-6	TGCGCCAGCAGCTTGGCGGACAGGGATAATTCACCCCTCCACTTT	CASSLADRDNSPLHF
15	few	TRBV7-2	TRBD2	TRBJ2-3	TGTGCCAGCAGCCCAAGACTAGCGGGCGGAGATACGCAGTATTTT	CASSPRLAGGDTQYF
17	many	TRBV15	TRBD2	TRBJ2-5	TGTGCCACCAGCAGAGCTTCATTTAGCGGGGTCATGGGGACCCAGTACTTC	CATSRASFSGVMGTQYF
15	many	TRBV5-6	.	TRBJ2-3	TGTGCCAGCAGCTTGGCTCTCCCCGGGAGCGATACGCAGTATTTT	CASSLALPGSDTQYF
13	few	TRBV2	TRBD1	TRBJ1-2	TGTGCCAGCGGACAGGGTAGTTGGTATGGCTACACCTTC	CASGQGSWYGYTF
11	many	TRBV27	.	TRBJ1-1	TGTGCCAGCAGTTTTGGGAATGAAGCTTTCTTT	CASSFGNEAFF
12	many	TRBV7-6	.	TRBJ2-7	TGTGCCAGCAGCTTAAGGCCCTACGAGCAGTACTTC	CASSLRPYEQYF
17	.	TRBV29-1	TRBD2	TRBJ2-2	TGCAGCGTTGCTAAAAGAGTCGGGGAGGGGTTGGCCGGGGAGCTGTTTTTT	CSVAKRVGEGLAGELFF
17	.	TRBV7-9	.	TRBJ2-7	TGTGCCAGCAGCTTAGGAATCGGAGGGCAGGGATCCTACGAGCAGTACTTC	CASSLGIGGQGSYEQYF
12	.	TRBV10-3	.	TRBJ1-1	TGTGCCATCAGTGAGTCGTTGGGGGAAGCTTTCTTT	CAISESLGEAFF
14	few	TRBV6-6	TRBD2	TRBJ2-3	TGTGCCAGCAGAGAGCGGGGGGTAGCAGATACGCAGTATTTT	CASRERGVADTQYF
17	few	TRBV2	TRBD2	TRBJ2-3	TGTGCCAGCAGTCGACAAATAGCGGGCTCCCTCACAGATACGCAGTATTTT	CASSRQIAGSLTDTQYF
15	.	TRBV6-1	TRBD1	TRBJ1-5	TGTGCCAGCAGTGAAGGGGACAGTGGAAGTCAGCCCCAGCATTTT	CASSEGDSGSQPQHF
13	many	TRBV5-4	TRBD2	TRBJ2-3	TGTGCCAGCAAGCGGGGGGGCACAGATACGCAGTATTTT	CASKRGGTDTQYF
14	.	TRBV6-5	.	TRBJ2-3	TGTGCCAGCAGTCGACCCACTAGCCCAGATACGCAGTATTTT	CASSRPTSPDTQYF
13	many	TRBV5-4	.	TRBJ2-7	TGTGCCAGCAGCTTGGGGTTGACCTACGAGCAGTACTTC	CASSLGLTYEQYF
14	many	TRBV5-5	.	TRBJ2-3	TGTGCCAGCAGTGAAGGAGGGGGCACAGATACGCAGTATTTT	CASSEGGGTDTQYF
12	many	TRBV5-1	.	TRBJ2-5	TGCGCCAGCAGCTTGTTCGAAGAGACCCAGTACTTC	CASSLFEETQYF
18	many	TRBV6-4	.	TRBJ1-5	TGTGCCAGCAGTGACCCGGCTATTCGCGACATTAACAATCAGCCCCAGCATTTT	CASSDPAIRDINNQPQHF
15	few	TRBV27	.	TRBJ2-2	TGTGCCAGCAGTTTGCGCCCCGAAATCCCCGGGGAGCTGTTTTTT	CASSLRPEIPGELFF
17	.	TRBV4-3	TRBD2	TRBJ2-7	TGCGCCAGCAGCCAAGATCAAGCGGGGGAAAAGGATCCCGAGCAGTACTTC	CASSQDQAGEKDPEQYF
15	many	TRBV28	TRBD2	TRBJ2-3	TGTGCCAGCAGTTTTGGTAGCGGGGGCACAGATACGCAGTATTTT	CASSFGSGGTDTQYF
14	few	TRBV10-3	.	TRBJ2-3	TGTGCCACCACAGGTTCACAGGGTGGAGATACGCAGTATTTT	CATTGSQGGDTQYF
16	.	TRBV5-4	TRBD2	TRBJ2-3	TGTGCCAGCAGCTCGACTAGCGGGGGTTCAACAGATACGCAGTATTTT	CASSSTSGGSTDTQYF
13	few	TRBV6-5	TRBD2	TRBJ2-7	TGTGCCAGCGCTAGGACTAGGCGGACCGAGCAGTACTTC	CASARTRRTEQYF
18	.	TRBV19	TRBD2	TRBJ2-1	TGTGCCAGTAGTGACACGGGACTAGCGGCCGATGTCTACAATGAGCAGTTCTTC	CASSDTGLAADVYNEQFF
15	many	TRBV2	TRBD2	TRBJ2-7	TGTGCCAGCAGTGAAGCGACGGGGGGATCTAAAGAGCAGTACTTC	CASSEATGGSKEQYF
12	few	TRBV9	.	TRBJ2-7	TGTGCCAGCAGCGTCCCCCCCTACGAGCAGTACTTC	CASSVPPYEQYF
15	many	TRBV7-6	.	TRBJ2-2	TGTGCCAGCAGCTCCGCCGGGGCTTTCACCGGGGAGCTGTTTTTT	CASSSAGAFTGELFF
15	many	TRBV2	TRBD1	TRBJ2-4	TGTGCCAGCAGAGATACAGGGGGGAGAGGAAACATTCAGTACTTC	CASRDTGGRGNIQYF
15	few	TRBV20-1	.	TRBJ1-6	TGCAGTGCTAGAGAGGGGCCGGCTAGCAATTCACCCCTCCACTTT	CSAREGPASNSPLHF
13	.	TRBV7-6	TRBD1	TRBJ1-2	TGTGCCAGCAGCCGGGGACAGGGGTATGGCTACACCTTC	CASSRGQGYGYTF
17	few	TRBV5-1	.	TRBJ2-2	TGCGCCAGCAGCCTCAAGCGTAGGGGACAGAACACCGGGGAGCTGTTTTTT	CASSLKRRGQNTGELFF
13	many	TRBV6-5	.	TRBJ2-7	TGTGCCAGCAGTTCATCCTACTCGGGAGAGCAGTACTTC	CASSSSYSGEQYF